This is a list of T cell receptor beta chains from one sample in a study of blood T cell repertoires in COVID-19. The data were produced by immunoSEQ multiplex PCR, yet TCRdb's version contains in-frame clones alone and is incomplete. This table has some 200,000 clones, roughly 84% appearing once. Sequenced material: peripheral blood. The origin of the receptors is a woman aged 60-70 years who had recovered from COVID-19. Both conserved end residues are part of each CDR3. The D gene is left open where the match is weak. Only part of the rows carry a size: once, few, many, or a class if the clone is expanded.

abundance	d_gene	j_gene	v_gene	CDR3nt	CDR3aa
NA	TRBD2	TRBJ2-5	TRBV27	TGTGCCAGCAGAGGACTAGCGGGGGGCCAAGAGACCCAGTACTTC	CASRGLAGGQETQYF
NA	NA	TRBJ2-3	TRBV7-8	TGTGCCAGCAGCTTAAAGAGGGCTAGCGCGGGAGATACGCAGTATTTT	CASSLKRASAGDTQYF
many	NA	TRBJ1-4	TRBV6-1	TGTGCCAGCAGTGACGCACAGAAAAAACTGTTTTTT	CASSDAQKKLFF
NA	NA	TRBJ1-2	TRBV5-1	TGCGCCAGCAGCTTGGGCGTAGCTAACTATGGCTACACCTTC	CASSLGVANYGYTF
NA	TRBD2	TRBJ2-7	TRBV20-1	TGCAGTGCTAGGGGGCGGGGGGACCCGTACTTC	CSARGRGDPYF
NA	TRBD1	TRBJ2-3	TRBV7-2	TGTGCCAGCAGCTTAGGACAGGGCGATACGCAGTATTTT	CASSLGQGDTQYF
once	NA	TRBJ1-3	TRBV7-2	TGTGCCAGCAGCTTGGAGGGGAGTGATGGAAACACCATATATTTT	CASSLEGSDGNTIYF
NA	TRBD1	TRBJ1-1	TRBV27	TGTGCCAGCAGTTCCCCAGGACAGGGGGCTGAAGCTTTCTTT	CASSSPGQGAEAFF
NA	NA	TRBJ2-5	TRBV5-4	TGTGCCAGCAGCTCCAGGGGCATCGGGGAGACCCAGTACTTC	CASSSRGIGETQYF
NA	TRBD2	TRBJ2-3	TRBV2	TGTGCCAGCAGTGAAGGGGCTAGCGGGGGGCGCACAGATACGCAGTATTTT	CASSEGASGGRTDTQYF
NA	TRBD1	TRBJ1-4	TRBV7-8	TGTGCCAGCAGCCCCGGGACAGGGAAGTTAGGGAATGAAAAACTGTTTTTT	CASSPGTGKLGNEKLFF
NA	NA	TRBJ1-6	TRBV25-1	TGTGCCAGCAGTGAGCCCCTCTACGGGCCCCTCCACTTT	CASSEPLYGPLHF
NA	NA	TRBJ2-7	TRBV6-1	TGTGCCAGCAGTGAAAGGGGCGACGAGCAGTACTTC	CASSERGDEQYF
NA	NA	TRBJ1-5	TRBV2	TGTGCCAGCAGTGAAGGCAGGGGAAGTAATCAGGACCAGCATTTT	CASSEGRGSNQDQHF
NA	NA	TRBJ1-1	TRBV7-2	TGTGCCAGCAGCTTAGCCCGGGGTGAAGCTTTCTTT	CASSLARGEAFF
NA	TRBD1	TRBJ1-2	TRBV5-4	TGTGCCAGCAGCTCCCCCAAGACCGGGACAGCGAATGGCTACACCTTC	CASSSPKTGTANGYTF
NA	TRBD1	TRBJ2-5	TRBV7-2	TGTGCCAGCAGCTTAGCGGACAGGGAACAAGAGACCCAGTACTTC	CASSLADREQETQYF
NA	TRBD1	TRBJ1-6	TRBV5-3	TGTGCCAGAAGCAAGGACAGGTGTCGCTATAATTCACCCCTCCACTTT	CARSKDRCRYNSPLHF
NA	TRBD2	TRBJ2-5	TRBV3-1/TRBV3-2	TGTGCCAGCAGCCAAGGCTCCGGGACTAGCGGTCAAGAGACCCAGTACTTC	CASSQGSGTSGQETQYF
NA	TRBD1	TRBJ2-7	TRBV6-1	TGTGCCAGCAGTGAAACTTACTGGGACAGAACCTACGAGCAGTACTTC	CASSETYWDRTYEQYF
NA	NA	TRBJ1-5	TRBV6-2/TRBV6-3	TGTGCCAGCAGTTACCAGGGTGGCAATCAGCCCCAGCATTTT	CASSYQGGNQPQHF
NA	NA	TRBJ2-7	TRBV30	TGTGCCTGGAGTCGGGACTTCGGGTACGAGCAGTACTTC	CAWSRDFGYEQYF
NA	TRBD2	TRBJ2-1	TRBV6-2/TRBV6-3	TGTGCCAGCAGTTACTTCCCTTTGGGGGGGTCCAATTTGGCCTCCTACAATGAGCAGTTCTTC	CASSYFPLGGSNLASYNEQFF
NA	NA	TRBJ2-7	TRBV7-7	TGTGCTAGCAGCTTAGCGCGGGGTTACGAGCAGTACTTC	CASSLARGYEQYF
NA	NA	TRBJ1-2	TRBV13	TGTGCCAGCAGCTTGGGCAGGGGAAACTATGGCTACACCTTC	CASSLGRGNYGYTF